The 14 T cell receptor beta chains given below trace back to one sample, sequenced in a study of siplizumab effects on memory and regulatory T cells. Profiled with immunoSEQ multiplex PCR; TCRdb holds only in-frame clones, not every one. Of roughly 92,000 clones in the sample, roughly 94% are singletons; the top ten hold 1% to 1.5%. What was sequenced was non-Treg CD4+ T cells sorted from blood. The receptor set was obtained from a human donor in good health.

The count of this clone is one. This chain joins TRBV7-2 and TRBJ2-2; the D is unclear. The ends were cut back, 1 base at V and 1 base at J, with 4 bases in the middle. Germline values: CDR1 SGHTA, CDR2 FQGNSA. The CDR3 has 14 residues. CDR3 sequence reads: CASSLVWNTGELFF. The CDR3, as DNA: TGTGCCAGCAGCTTAGTTTGGAACACCGGGGAGCTGTTTTTT.

This rearrangement joins TRBV19 to TRBJ2-1; D unclear. V was shortened by 1 base and J by 8 bases, with 9 bases between the two germline ends. This CDR3 has 13 residues. Per the germline V gene, CDR1 is LNHDA and CDR2 is SQIVND (reference sequence). Written as DNA, the CDR3 is TGTGCCAGTAGTATAGGAAAAGGGTATGAGCAGTTCTTC. Amino acid sequence: CASSIGKGYEQFF.

This clone has only one observation. The genes are TRBV5-4 and TRBJ2-3, with a tentative D call TRBD2 (6 bases). This CDR3 spans 16 amino acids. Trimming stripped 3 bases from V and 2 bases from J, with 16 bases between. In germline, CDR1 is SGHNT, CDR2 YYREEE (reference sequence). CDR3 region: CASSSGREGLTDTQYF. As DNA, the CDR3 is TGTGCCAGCAGCTCCGGCCGTGAGGGACTCACAGATACGCAGTATTTT. Variable domain in full (rest from reference TRBV5-4 and TRBJ2-3): ETGVTQSPTHLIKTRGQQVTLRCSSQSGHNTVSWYQQALGQGPQFIFQYYREEENGRGNFPPRFSGLQFPNYSSELNVNALELDDSALYLCASSSGREGLTDTQYFGPGTRLTVL.

The chain uses TRBV5-4 and TRBJ2-7, with D tentatively TRBD1 or TRBD2 (5 bases each). Germline assignment: CDR1 SGHNT and CDR2 YYREEE (reference sequence). The CDR3 spans 13 residues. V was clipped by 4 bases and J by 5 bases, with 13 bases between them. The DNA for the CDR3 is TGTGCCAGCAGCCCAAACAGAGGGGACGAGCAGTACTTC. Amino acid sequence: CASSPNRGDEQYF.

The chain has TRBV30 and TRBJ2-7; D unresolved. The V end lost 2 bases, the J end lost 5 bases, and 7 bases lay between the germline ends. Germline V gene sequence: CDR1 GTSNPN, CDR2 SVGIG (reference sequence). The CDR3 is 11 amino acids. The CDR3 nucleotides read TGTGCCTGGAGTCAGAATGACGAGCAGTACTTC. Translated, it gives CAWSQNDEQYF.

This rearrangement joins TRBV7-3 to TRBJ2-5; TRBD2 matches 8 bases. TRBJ2-7 explains the end of the DNA better; the J call may be wrong. The germline gives CDR1 SGHTA, CDR2 FQGTGA. This CDR3 is 15 amino acids long. CDR3 coding DNA: TGTGCCAGCAGCCCCGGGGGAGCGGGAGACTACGAGCAGTACTTC. This codes for CASSPGGAGDYEQYF.

The chain uses TRBV10-2 and TRBJ1-5; D possibly corresponds to TRBD1 (6 bases). In germline, CDR1 is WSHSY, CDR2 SAAADI. This CDR3 contains 15 residues. V was trimmed by 3 bases and J by 4 bases, leaving 13 bases between them. For the CDR3, the DNA is TGCGCCAGCAGTGATAGGGTACAGGGAAATCAGCCCCAGCATTTT. It encodes CASSDRVQGNQPQHF.

The V and J genes are TRBV11-1 and TRBJ2-1; D is undetermined. CDR1 is SGHAT and CDR2 is FQDESV in the germline V gene (reference sequence). V was cut by 5 bases and J by 0 bases, with 5 bases left in between. This CDR3 spans 13 amino acids. The CDR3 sequence: CASSPSSYNEQFF. The CDR3 nucleotides are TGTGCCAGCAGCCCATCCTCCTACAATGAGCAGTTCTTC.

This clone was counted a single time. The V gene is TRBV6-5, the J gene TRBJ2-5, with D possibly called TRBD1 or TRBD2 (5 bases each). Germline assignment: CDR1 MNHEY and CDR2 SVGAGI. The CDR3 is 14 amino acids. V was trimmed by 5 bases and J by 4 bases, leaving 14 bases between them. CDR3: CASSRGPPGETQYF. CDR3 DNA: TGTGCCAGCAGTCGGGGCCCCCCTGGAGAGACCCAGTACTTC.

The chain links TRBV4-2 to TRBJ2-2; the D call may be TRBD1 or TRBD2 (5 bases each). Germline V gene data show CDR1 as LGHNA and CDR2 as YNFKEQ. The CDR3 length is 15 residues. V lost 0 bases to trimming and J lost 6 bases, with 11 bases between them. The CDR3 region is CASSQDRGVAGELFF. CDR3 coding DNA: TGTGCCAGCAGCCAAGATCGAGGGGTCGCCGGGGAGCTGTTTTTT.

The chain joins TRBV5-3 to TRBJ1-1, with TRBD1 as a possible D gene (6 bases). TRBV5-3 counts as an open reading frame of uncertain function. Trimming removed 0 bases from V and 3 bases from J, with 15 bases in between. The CDR3 has 16 amino acids. CDR3 sequence: CARSLGRPRGDTEAFF. The CDR3 bases are TGTGCCAGAAGCTTGGGTCGTCCCAGGGGCGACACTGAAGCTTTCTTT.

The chain has TRBV5-1 and TRBJ2-1; 15 nucleotides line up with TRBD2. Germline V gives CDR1 SGHRS, CDR2 YFSETQ. This CDR3 contains 19 residues. The junction had 17 bases not matched to a gene; V was cut back by 5 bases and J by 8 bases. The CDR3 DNA follows: TGCGCCAGCAGAGCCTCCGGGACTAGCGGGAGGTTGGGCAAGGATGAGCAGTTCTTC. Protein sequence: CASRASGTSGRLGKDEQFF. The variable domain in full, completed from reference TRBV5-1 and TRBJ2-1, reads KAGVTQTPRYLIKTRGQQVTLSCSPISGHRSVSWYQQTPGQGLQFLFEYFSETQRNKGNFPGRFSGRQFSNSRSEMNVSTLELGDSALYLCASRASGTSGRLGKDEQFFGPGTRLTVL.

The chain couples TRBV14 to TRBJ1-2; the D is unclear. Looked up from germline, CDR1 is SGHDN and CDR2 is FVKESK. The CDR3 is made up of 15 amino acids. V gave up 3 bases and J gave up 1 base, with 12 bases separating them. As DNA, the CDR3 is TGTGCCAGCAGCCAGGACCCGGTGCTTAACTATGGCTACACCTTC. It translates to CASSQDPVLNYGYTF.

The chain has TRBV20-1 and TRBJ1-2; D gene ambiguous. Germline CDR1 and CDR2: DFQATT and SNEGSKA (reference sequence). The CDR3 covers 11 residues. Trimming cost V 3 bases and J 7 bases, with 9 bases left between them. The CDR3 nucleotides read TGCAGTGCTAGCGGAGGTATTGGCTACACCTTC. It specifies CSASGGIGYTF.